The following is a T cell receptor beta chain sequence with its context. What it recognizes is unknown. CDR1 and CDR2 (germline): SGHRS, YFSETQ. The CDR3 loop spans 14 amino acids. The V gene lost 2 bases and the J gene lost 3 bases, with 11 bases spanning the gap. The sample belongs to a study of cytomegalovirus exposure and HLA in healthy donors. Study-wide findings and caveats: In a later analysis, DRB1 alleles had the most associated TCRs; HLA-C alleles the fewest. Later analysis found that TCR beta chains associated with HLA were more clonally expanded than other, equally common chains. Based on reports, TCR beta sequences accurately predicted HLA-A and HLA-B alleles for most subjects.

PCR primers comprised 60 Vbeta and 13 Jbeta primers. Produced via immunoSEQ multiplex PCR; TCRdb's table is partial and in-frame only. The sample consists of roughly 140,000 clones, roughly 78% of them appearing once. The rearrangement uses TRBV5-1 and TRBJ1-2, with D perhaps TRBD1 (6 bases). This sequence was found in a man between 45 and 60 years old in good health and CMV-seropositive. The sequenced sample was PBMCs. CDR3 in DNA: TGCGCCAGCAGCTTACGGGACACCGACTATGGCTACACCTTC. This sequence encodes CASSLRDTDYGYTF. The full variable domain, rest sourced from reference TRBV5-1 and TRBJ1-2, is KAGVTQTPRYLIKTRGQQVTLSCSPISGHRSVSWYQQTPGQGLQFLFEYFSETQRNKGNFPGRFSGRQFSNSRSEMNVSTLELGDSALYLCASSLRDTDYGYTFGSGTRLTVV.